These 20 T cell receptor beta chains were sequenced from one sample in a study of graft-versus-host responses after intestinal transplantation. TCRdb keeps only in-frame clones here, not all; method: immunoSEQ multiplex PCR. The sample contains several thousand clones, around 25% of which appear only once. This specimen was alloreactive CD4+ T cells from a mixed lymphocyte reaction culture, taken before transplantation. Subset noted: CFSE-low proliferating T cells sorted from approximately 6-day pre-transplant mixed lymphocyte reaction (GvH or HvG direction). All receptors come from a human patient who was an organ donor for intestinal transplantation.

This chain uses TRBV5-1 with TRBJ2-3; either TRBD1 or TRBD2 may fit D (5 bases each). Germline-derived CDR1 and CDR2 are SGHRS and YFSETQ. This CDR3 comprises 14 residues. The V end was cut by 4 bases, the J end by 6 bases, with 15 bases between. The CDR3 sequence is CASSVGTPGDTQYF. The CDR3 coding sequence is TGCGCCAGCAGCGTCGGGACCCCCGGGGATACGCAGTATTTT.

This clone was seen only a few times. Relative to the germline gene, one junction end is altered; a read error may explain this. The CDR3 is CASSLILLSKNTQYF. CDR3 sequence (DNA): TGTGCCAGCAGCTTGATCCTACTATCAAAGAATACGCAGTATTTT. The genes are TRBV5-1 and TRBJ2-3; no clear D gene. Germline V CDR1 and CDR2: SGHRS, YFSETQ. The CDR3 has 15 amino acids.

Turning to this clone: At one end, the junction sequence differs from germline, possibly due to a read error. The V gene is TRBV6-1, the J gene TRBJ2-3; D may be TRBD2 (5 bases). CDR1 is MNHNS and CDR2 is SASEGT in the germline V gene. This CDR3 spans 17 amino acids. This CDR3 is CAISESSDGISTDTQYF. CDR3 nucleotide sequence: TGTGCCATCAGTGAGTCGTCAGACGGGATTAGCACAGATACGCAGTATTTT.

This clone was observed a handful of times. The chain joins TRBV7-9 to TRBJ1-2, with D maybe TRBD1 (6 bases). The germline CDR1 and CDR2 sequences are SEHNR and FQNEAQ (reference sequence). The CDR3 is made up of 14 amino acids. V was clipped by 1 base and J by 8 bases, with 14 bases between them. The CDR3 region is CASSLVGGRYGYTF. The CDR3 DNA reads as TGTGCCAGCAGCTTAGTTGGGGGGCGTTACGGCTACACCTTC.

The sample holds a few counts of this clone. The chain employs TRBV30 and TRBJ1-5; weak D call: TRBD1 (5 bases). The CDR3 runs to 15 residues. Germline loops: CDR1 GTSNPN, CDR2 SVGIG (reference sequence). Trimming removed 2 bases from V and 3 bases from J, with 14 bases in between. The CDR3 spells CAWSLGGSNNQPQHF. Here the CDR3 DNA reads TGTGCCTGGAGTCTGGGGGGTAGTAACAATCAGCCCCAGCATTTT.

This clone was observed a few times. This same CDR3 is encoded by further DNA sequences in the sample. This chain links TRBV10-3 with TRBJ2-1; 16 bases are shared with TRBD2. V trimming: 8 bases; J trimming: 2 bases; junction bases outside the gene matches: 9. CDR1 and CDR2 (germline): ENHRY, SYGVKD. This CDR3 spans 18 amino acids. CDR3 sequence reads: CAIRAGLAGGGAYNEQFF. The DNA for the CDR3 is TGTGCCATCCGGGCGGGACTAGCGGGAGGGGGGGCCTACAATGAGCAGTTCTTC.

This clone is categorized as medium-sized. This sequence joins TRBV5-6 and TRBJ2-7; D not resolved. The CDR3 length is 12 residues. The V gene's germline CDR1 is SGHDT and CDR2 YYEEEE. V lost 0 bases and J lost 3, with 4 bases in between. In DNA form, the CDR3 reads TGTGCCAGCAGCTTGGAGGGCTACGAGCAGTACTTC. It translates to CASSLEGYEQYF.

J is TRBJ1-5 and V is TRBV19; no firm D call. This CDR3 has 15 residues. V was clipped by 1 base and J by 7 bases, with 14 bases between them. Germline values: CDR1 LNHDA, CDR2 SQIVND (reference sequence). The CDR3 reads CASSIGGGPYQPQHF. The CDR3 region has the DNA TGTGCCAGTAGTATAGGTGGCGGGCCATACCAGCCCCAGCATTTT.

V and J are TRBV6-1 and TRBJ1-2; D perhaps matches TRBD1 (6 bases). The V end was cut by 10 bases, the J end by 3 bases, with 21 bases between. Germline lookup yields CDR1 MNHNS and CDR2 SASEGT. This CDR3 region has 15 residues. This CDR3 is CATSIIGGPDYGYTF. The DNA of the CDR3 is TGTGCCACCTCCATTATAGGGGGGCCGGACTATGGCTACACCTTC.

Concerning this clone: Relative to the germline gene, one junction end is altered; a read error may explain this. The genes are TRBV7-7 and TRBJ2-7, with TRBD1 identical over 8 bases. The germline V gene has CDR1 SSHAT and CDR2 FNYEAQ (reference sequence). The CDR3 consists of 15 residues. CDR3 loop: CASSLAGQGIYEQYF. The CDR3 DNA reads TGTGCTAGCAGCTTAGCCGGACAGGGAATCTACGAGCAGTACTTC.

The V gene is TRBV5-6, the J gene TRBJ2-6, with no clear D. Germline V gene lookup returns CDR1 SGHDT and CDR2 YYEEEE. The CDR3 is 18 amino acids. With 1 base removed from V and 2 bases from J, the gap between germline ends came to 16 bases. The CDR3 sequence is CASSLWVGLQAGANVLTF. The DNA for the CDR3 is TGTGCCAGCAGCTTGTGGGTCGGCCTACAAGCTGGGGCCAACGTCCTGACTTTC.

This clone was counted a few times. This rearrangement joins TRBV7-9 to TRBJ1-6, with 7 nucleotides matching TRBD1. J gave up 3 bases and V 5 bases, and 4 bases lay outside the gene matches. CDR3 size: 15 residues. Germline V gene data show CDR1 as SEHNR and CDR2 as FQNEAQ (reference sequence). The CDR3 DNA sequence: TGTGCCAGCAGCCCACAGGGGTTCTATAATTCACCCCTCCACTTT. Encoded protein: CASSPQGFYNSPLHF.

The chain recombines TRBV6-6 with TRBJ1-2, with 8 positions matching TRBD1. With V trimmed by 2 bases and J by 2 bases, 4 bases remained unmatched. CDR1 is MNHNY, CDR2 SVGAGI, per germline (reference sequence). This CDR3 is 15 amino acids long. The CDR3 bases are TGTGCCAGCAGTTACGATGGACAGGGAAACTATGGCTACACCTTC. Protein: CASSYDGQGNYGYTF.

The CDR3 DNA reads TGTGCCAGCAGCTTAGCGCGGGTGGATACGCAGTATTTT. Translated, it gives CASSLARVDTQYF. V is TRBV7-2 and J is TRBJ2-3; D may be TRBD2 (5 bases). Germline V gene lookup returns CDR1 SGHTA and CDR2 FQGNSA. This CDR3 spans 13 amino acids. V was trimmed by 0 bases and J by 6 bases, leaving 7 bases between them.

This clone was seen a handful of times. The chain carries TRBV7-2 and TRBJ1-1; 8 bases line up with TRBD1. V lost 3 bases, J lost 3 bases, and 3 bases stayed unmatched. This CDR3 is 14 amino acids long. Germline-derived CDR1 and CDR2 are SGHTA and FQGNSA. CDR3 loop: CASSFWDRHTEAFF. CDR3 DNA sequence: TGTGCCAGCAGCTTTTGGGACAGGCACACTGAAGCTTTCTTT.

V gene TRBV7-9 combines with J gene TRBJ2-5, with 9 bases aligning to TRBD2. The length of the CDR3 is 16 residues. From germline, CDR1 is SEHNR and CDR2 FQNEAQ (reference sequence). With V trimmed by 1 base and J by 5 bases, 8 bases remained unmatched. CDR3 region: CASSLDAGGPRETQYF. The CDR3, as DNA: TGTGCCAGCAGCTTAGACGCGGGAGGGCCCAGGGAGACCCAGTACTTC.

By share of the sample, this clone is medium-sized (0.01 to 0.1%). The rearrangement uses TRBV27 and TRBJ1-2, with 8 nucleotides matching TRBD1. Per germline, CDR1 MNHEY and CDR2 SMNVEV (reference sequence). This CDR3 region has 13 residues. V lost 6 bases to trimming and J lost 7 bases; unmatched junction nucleotides: 7. The CDR3 is CASRLTGVGGYTF. In nucleotides, the CDR3 is TGTGCCAGCAGACTGACAGGGGTGGGTGGCTACACCTTC.

This clone turned up a few times. The V call is TRBV6-5, the J call TRBJ2-7; D unresolved. CDR1 is MNHEY and CDR2 is SVGAGI in the germline V gene. Between the trimmed V and J ends, which lost 5 bases and 6 bases, there was a span of 14 bases. The CDR3 runs to 13 residues. This CDR3 reads CASSEAIWGEQYF. The DNA for the CDR3 is TGTGCCAGCAGTGAAGCGATTTGGGGCGAGCAGTACTTC.

This clone was detected only a few times. This chain connects TRBV6-5 to TRBJ2-5; 11 nucleotides agree with TRBD1. V lost 11 bases and J lost 1; bases outside the gene matches: 9. The germline V gene has CDR1 MNHEY and CDR2 SVGAGI. The CDR3 covers 15 residues. In DNA, the CDR3 is TGTGCCGGAACCGGGACAGGGGGTCCCCAAGAGACCCAGTACTTC. Protein product: CAGTGTGGPQETQYF.

This clone appeared a few times. The chain joins TRBV9 to TRBJ1-1; D remains unclear. The CDR3 is made up of 12 amino acids. The germline gives CDR1 SGDLS, CDR2 YYNGEE. V gave up 4 bases and J gave up 1 base, with 5 bases separating them. The CDR3, as DNA: TGTGCCAGCAGCAGCAGGAACACTGAAGCTTTCTTT. This translates into CASSSRNTEAFF.